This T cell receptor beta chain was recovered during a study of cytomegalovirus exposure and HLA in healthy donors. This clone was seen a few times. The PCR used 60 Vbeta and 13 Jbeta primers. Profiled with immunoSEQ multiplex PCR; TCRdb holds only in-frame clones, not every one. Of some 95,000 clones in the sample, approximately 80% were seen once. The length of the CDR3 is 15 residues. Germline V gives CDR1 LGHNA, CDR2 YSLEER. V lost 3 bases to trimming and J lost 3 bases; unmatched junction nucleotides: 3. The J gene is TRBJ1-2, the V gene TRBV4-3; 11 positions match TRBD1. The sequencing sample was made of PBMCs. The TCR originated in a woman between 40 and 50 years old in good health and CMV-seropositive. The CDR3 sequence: CASSQDRGLDYGYTF. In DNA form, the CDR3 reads TGCGCCAGCAGCCAGGACAGGGGGCTCGACTATGGCTACACCTTC.